This passage covers 28 T cell receptor beta chains from one sample sequenced in a study of blood T cell repertoires in COVID-19. Profiled with immunoSEQ multiplex PCR; TCRdb holds only in-frame clones, not every one. The table records over 150,000 clones, approximately 80% of them present only once. Sequenced sample: peripheral blood. The source is a woman of 80 years or more with COVID-19, enrolled during active disease.

This chain connects TRBV11-1 to TRBJ2-2; D is possibly TRBD1 (6 bases). CDR3 length: 14 amino acids. V lost 2 bases and J 4 bases, leaving 8 bases between the germline ends. The V gene's germline CDR1 is SGHAT and CDR2 FQDESV (reference sequence). The DNA for the CDR3 is TGTGCCAGCAGCTTAAACAGGGTCACCGGGGAGCTGTTTTTT. Amino acids: CASSLNRVTGELFF.

V usage is TRBV5-4 and J usage is TRBJ2-5, with unresolved D. CDR1 is SGHNT and CDR2 is YYREEE in the germline V gene (reference sequence). CDR3 length: 13 residues. The V end was cut by 4 bases, the J end by 5 bases, with 12 bases between. This CDR3 reads CASSPASGETQYF. Written as DNA, the CDR3 is TGTGCCAGCAGCCCGGCTAGTGGGGAGACCCAGTACTTC.

The chain carries TRBV7-2 and TRBJ2-4, with a possible D match to TRBD2 (5 bases). Trimming took 2 bases from V and 9 from J, leaving 17 bases between them. Germline assignment: CDR1 SGHTA and CDR2 FQGNSA. The CDR3 length is 15 residues. The CDR3 sequence is CASSLSQQSAGIQYF. The CDR3 DNA is TGTGCCAGCAGCTTATCACAACAATCGGCGGGCATTCAGTACTTC.

The V gene is TRBV4-1, the J gene TRBJ2-7; TRBD1 might be the D (7 bases). CDR1 MGHRA and CDR2 YSYEKL come from the germline V gene. Trimming removed 3 bases from V and 1 base from J, with 16 bases in between. The CDR3 is 16 amino acids. Written as DNA, the CDR3 is TGCGCCAGCAGCCATCGGGGGCCAGGGGGTTCCTACGAGCAGTACTTC. It translates to CASSHRGPGGSYEQYF.

The V call is TRBV5-1, the J call TRBJ1-4, with 8 bases matching TRBD1. The CDR3 spans 15 residues. CDR1 is SGHRS and CDR2 is YFSETQ in the germline V gene. Trimming at V came to 0 bases and at J to 7 bases, leaving 5 bases not matched to a gene. CDR3 region: CASSLGGQGSEKLFF. For the CDR3, the DNA is TGCGCCAGCAGCTTGGGCGGACAGGGCTCTGAAAAACTGTTTTTT.

This chain joins TRBV28 and TRBJ2-7; 7 bases are a match to TRBD1. Trimming cost V 8 bases and J 0 bases; bases outside gene matches: 10. Germline assignment: CDR1 MDHEN and CDR2 SYDVKM. The CDR3 is made up of 15 amino acids. The CDR3 loop reads CASALTGTLSYEQYF. CDR3 sequence (DNA): TGTGCCAGCGCCCTGACAGGGACCCTCTCCTACGAGCAGTACTTC. Based on the CDR3 plus reference TRBV28 and TRBJ2-7, the full variable domain is DVKVTQSSRYLVKRTGEKVFLECVQDMDHENMFWYRQDPGLGLRLIYFSYDVKMKEKGDIPEGYSVSREKKERFSLILESASTNQTSMYLCASALTGTLSYEQYFGPGTRLTVT.

V and J are TRBV7-2 and TRBJ2-5; the D is unclear. The germline V and J ends were trimmed by 9 bases and 1 base, with 18 bases remaining between them. CDR3 length equals 15 residues. CDR1 SGHTA and CDR2 FQGNSA come from the germline V gene. The CDR3 region is CASQLRVSAQETQYF. The CDR3 DNA sequence: TGTGCCAGTCAGCTCCGGGTTTCGGCCCAAGAGACCCAGTACTTC.

J is TRBJ1-4 and V is TRBV2, with TRBD1 identical over 7 bases. Per germline, CDR1 SNHLY and CDR2 FYNNEI. This CDR3 comprises 15 residues. The V gene end was trimmed by 6 bases and the J gene end by 3 bases; junction bases not matched to a gene: 7. DNA for the CDR3: TGTGCCAGCAGCGTGTTACAGGGGTCTAATGAAAAACTGTTTTTT. It translates to CASSVLQGSNEKLFF.

This rearrangement joins TRBV30 to TRBJ1-4; 8 positions agree with TRBD1. The ends lost 1 base at V and 3 bases at J; junction bases unmatched: 4. Per the germline V gene, CDR1 is GTSNPN and CDR2 is SVGIG (reference sequence). The CDR3 contains 15 residues. CDR3 DNA sequence: TGTGCCTGGAGTGCACGACAGGGGTCTAATGAAAAACTGTTTTTT. Its protein is CAWSARQGSNEKLFF.

CDR3 sequence reads: CASSTGGGQPQHF. CDR3 nucleotides: TGTGCCAGCAGTACAGGGGGCGGTCAGCCCCAGCATTTT. This chain joins TRBV6-5 and TRBJ1-5, with TRBD1 matching over 9 bases. Germline values: CDR1 MNHEY, CDR2 SVGAGI. This CDR3 comprises 13 residues. Trimming at V came to 5 bases and at J to 6 bases, leaving 2 bases not matched to a gene.

This clone turned up a few times. This sequence joins TRBV6-5 and TRBJ1-6, with D possibly TRBD1 on 6 matching bases. This CDR3 comprises 15 residues. V was clipped by 6 bases and J by 6 bases, with 15 bases between them. Looked up from germline, CDR1 is MNHEY and CDR2 is SVGAGI. The chain's CDR3 is CASRPPGVGNSPLHF. DNA for the CDR3: TGTGCCAGCAGACCCCCAGGGGTTGGTAATTCACCCCTCCACTTT.

The rearrangement joins TRBV3-1 (or the pseudogene TRBV3-2) to TRBJ1-2; no clear D gene. The germline V gene encodes CDR1 LGHDT and CDR2 YNNKEL (reference sequence). This CDR3 has 12 amino acids. Trimming took off 1 base at V and 8 bases at J, with 8 bases between the two ends. The CDR3, as DNA: TGTGCCAGCAGCCAAGGACCGGAGGGCTACACCTTC. Residues: CASSQGPEGYTF.

V is TRBV9 and J is TRBJ2-2; 9 nucleotides agree with TRBD2. This CDR3 spans 20 amino acids. CDR1 and CDR2 (germline): SGDLS, YYNGEE. The J segment lost 0 bases and the V segment lost 1 base, leaving 13 bases of the junction unmatched. CDR3: CASSVRGSGGADANTGELFF. CDR3 in DNA: TGTGCCAGCAGCGTACGGGGTAGCGGGGGAGCCGACGCGAACACCGGGGAGCTGTTTTTT.

The chain combines TRBV7-3 with TRBJ2-2, with 9 positions matching TRBD1. With V trimmed by 5 bases and J by 4 bases, 5 bases remained unmatched. CDR3 length equals 15 residues. The germline gives CDR1 SGHTA, CDR2 FQGTGA. The CDR3 DNA follows: TGTGCCAGCAGCCTGGGACAGGGCCTCACCGGGGAGCTGTTTTTT. Residues: CASSLGQGLTGELFF.

The chain combines TRBV24-1 with TRBJ2-3; 10 bases are a match to TRBD2. Germline V gives CDR1 KGHDR, CDR2 SFDVKD. V lost 5 bases and J lost 5; bases outside the gene matches: 3. This CDR3 is built from 14 residues. CDR3 in amino acids: CATSAGLAIDTQYF. As DNA, the CDR3 is TGTGCCACCAGTGCGGGACTAGCGATAGATACGCAGTATTTT.

The chain links TRBV3-1 (or the pseudogene TRBV3-2) to TRBJ2-1, with 9 positions matching TRBD2. Germline trimming cut 4 bases from V and 7 bases from J; bases unmatched to any gene: 20. CDR3 length: 19 amino acids. CDR1 is LGHDT, CDR2 YNNKEL, per germline (reference sequence). The CDR3 sequence is CASSPSTQLGAGGLNEQFF. As DNA, the CDR3 is TGTGCCAGCAGCCCGTCCACTCAACTCGGAGCGGGAGGCTTGAATGAGCAGTTCTTC.

The rearrangement uses TRBV4-2 and TRBJ2-3; 14 bases match TRBD2. The CDR3 length is 17 residues. CDR1 and CDR2 (germline): LGHNA, YNFKEQ. J lost 2 bases, V lost 4 bases, and 5 bases had no gene match. In nucleotides, the CDR3 is TGTGCCAGCAGCCTGGGACTAGCGGGAGAAGTCACAGATACGCAGTATTTT. Amino acid sequence: CASSLGLAGEVTDTQYF.

This chain uses TRBV4-2 with TRBJ2-7, with a weak D call TRBD2 (6 bases). Germline loops: CDR1 LGHNA, CDR2 YNFKEQ. This CDR3 has 20 residues. Between the trimmed V and J ends, which lost 2 bases and 0 bases, there was a span of 26 bases. This CDR3 is CASSQSFPSEEGYHSYEQYF. CDR3 in DNA: TGTGCCAGCAGCCAATCATTCCCCTCGGAGGAGGGGTACCACTCCTACGAGCAGTACTTC.

The chain combines TRBV6-2 or TRBV6-3 with TRBJ1-2; D is unresolved. Germline CDR1 MNHEY, CDR2 SVGEGT. The CDR3 totals 18 residues. Trimming left V 4 bases short and J 1 base short, with 22 bases between. CDR3 in amino acids: CASSSPPRGSYRNYGYTF. The CDR3 DNA reads as TGTGCCAGCAGTTCCCCCCCTCGAGGGAGCTATCGTAACTATGGCTACACCTTC.

This CDR3 is CASSEGNEQYF. As DNA, the CDR3 is TGCGCCAGCAGTGAGGGCAACGAGCAGTACTTC. The gene calls are TRBV10-2 and TRBJ2-7; the D is unclear. Germline V gene data show CDR1 as WSHSY and CDR2 as SAAADI. The CDR3 is made up of 11 amino acids. V lost 2 bases, J lost 5 bases, and 4 bases lay in between.

The chain joins TRBV18 to TRBJ2-7, with TRBD2 matching 13 bases. Germline V gene sequence: CDR1 KGHSH, CDR2 LQKENI. With 4 bases clipped from V and 7 bases from J, the junction kept 7 bases outside the gene matches. The CDR3 has 15 residues. CDR3 region: CASSQGLAGLGEQYF. DNA of the CDR3: TGTGCCAGCTCACAGGGACTAGCGGGATTGGGTGAGCAGTACTTC.

This clone occurred a few times. The chain joins TRBV11-3 to TRBJ1-1; no reliable D call. V shed 5 bases and J shed 7 bases, with 11 bases lying between them. Germline CDR1 reads SGHNT; CDR2 reads YENEEA. This CDR3 is 12 amino acids long. Here the CDR3 reads CASSRTHSEAFF. The CDR3 DNA is TGTGCCAGCAGCCGTACTCACAGTGAAGCTTTCTTT.

A remark on this clone: One base away lies a much larger clone, so this may be a sequencing read error. The V call is TRBV4-1, the J call TRBJ1-2; possibly TRBD1 for D (5 bases). The length of the CDR3 is 17 residues. Germline V gene lookup returns CDR1 MGHRA and CDR2 YSYEKL. The CDR3 coding sequence is TGCGCCAGCAACCAAGATCTGGGTATCGGGGGTGTGGGTGGCTACACCTTC. Translation gives CASNQDLGIGGVGGYTF.

V usage is TRBV18 and J usage is TRBJ2-7, with 8 bases identical to TRBD1. V gave up 2 bases and J gave up 8 bases; unmatched junction bases: 11. Germline CDR1 reads KGHSH; CDR2 reads LQKENI. The CDR3 is made up of 15 amino acids. The CDR3 DNA follows: TGTGCCAGCTCACCAATCCCAGGGGGCGACTTAAAGCAGTACTTC. This codes for CASSPIPGGDLKQYF.

The J gene is TRBJ2-2, the V gene TRBV3-1 (or the pseudogene TRBV3-2), with 9 bases matching TRBD2. Unmatched junction bases numbered 9, after V lost 0 bases and J lost 4 bases. CDR3 length: 18 residues. Germline V gene lookup returns CDR1 LGHDT and CDR2 YNNKEL (reference sequence). The CDR3 DNA is TGTGCCAGCAGCCAAGATTACGGCGGGAGGGGTGGCACCGGGGAGCTGTTTTTT. It encodes CASSQDYGGRGGTGELFF.

The sample holds a few counts of this clone. The gene calls are TRBV29-1 and TRBJ1-2; D remains ambiguous. In germline, CDR1 is SQVTM, CDR2 ANQGSEA. This CDR3 is built from 12 residues. The ends were cut back, 4 bases at V and 3 bases at J, with 9 bases in the middle. CDR3 sequence: CSVVTGYYGYTF. The CDR3 bases are TGCAGCGTTGTGACCGGGTACTATGGCTACACCTTC. The full variable domain, completed using reference TRBV29-1 and TRBJ1-2, is SAVISQKPSRDICQRGTSLTIQCQVDSQVTMMFWYRQQPGQSLTLIATANQGSEATYESGFVIDKFPISRPNLTFSTLTVSNMSPEDSSIYLCSVVTGYYGYTFGSGTRLTVV.

This clone was found once. CDR3 region: CASSIPRGGGNEKLFF. The DNA of the CDR3 is TGTGCCAGTAGTATTCCCAGGGGTGGTGGTAATGAAAAACTGTTTTTT. J is TRBJ1-4 and V is TRBV19, with D maybe TRBD1 (6 bases). V lost 3 bases and J lost 4, with 15 bases in between. The CDR3 is 16 residues long. The germline CDR1 and CDR2 sequences are LNHDA and SQIVND (reference sequence).

The rearrangement joins TRBV4-3 to TRBJ1-2, with D possibly TRBD1 on 6 matching bases. V lost 5 bases and J 3 bases, leaving 13 bases between the germline ends. The CDR3 is 14 amino acids. The germline V gene encodes CDR1 LGHNA and CDR2 YSLEER. The CDR3 sequence: CASSSRQDDYGYTF. CDR3 DNA: TGCGCCAGCAGCTCGCGACAGGACGACTATGGCTACACCTTC.